This record covers a single TCR beta chain. Generated by immunoSEQ multiplex PCR, the TCRdb table keeps only in-frame clones and is missing some. The sample contains approximately 120,000 clones, about 94% of which appear only once. The data stem from a study of blood T cell repertoires in COVID-19. Germline lookup yields CDR1 ENHRY and CDR2 SYGVKD. This CDR3 is built from 15 residues. The V end was cut by 6 bases, the J end by 8 bases, with 20 bases between. This sequence joins TRBV10-3 and TRBJ2-1, with D possibly being TRBD2 (6 bases). The origin of this receptor is a man aged 45-65 years with COVID-19, enrolled during active disease. The sequencing input was peripheral blood. In DNA, the CDR3 is TGTGCCATCAGACCCGGGACTCCTGAGGTTGATGAGCAGTTCTTC. It codes for CAIRPGTPEVDEQFF.